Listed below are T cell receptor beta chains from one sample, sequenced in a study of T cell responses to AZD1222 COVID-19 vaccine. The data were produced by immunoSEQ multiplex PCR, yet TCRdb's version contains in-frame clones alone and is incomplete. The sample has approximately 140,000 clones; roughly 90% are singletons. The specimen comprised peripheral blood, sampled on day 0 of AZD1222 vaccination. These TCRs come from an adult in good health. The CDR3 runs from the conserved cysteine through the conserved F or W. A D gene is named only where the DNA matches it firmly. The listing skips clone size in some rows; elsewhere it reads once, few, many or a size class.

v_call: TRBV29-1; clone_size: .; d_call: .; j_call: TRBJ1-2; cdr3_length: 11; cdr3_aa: CSVEDLGGYTF
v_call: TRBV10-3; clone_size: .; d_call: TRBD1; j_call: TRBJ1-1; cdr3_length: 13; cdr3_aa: CAITPDRVTEAFF
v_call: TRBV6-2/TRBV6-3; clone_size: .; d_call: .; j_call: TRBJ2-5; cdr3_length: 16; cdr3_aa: CASSRPVASSQETQYF
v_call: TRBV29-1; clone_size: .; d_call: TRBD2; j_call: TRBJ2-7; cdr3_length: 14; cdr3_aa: CSAGGLANLNEQYF
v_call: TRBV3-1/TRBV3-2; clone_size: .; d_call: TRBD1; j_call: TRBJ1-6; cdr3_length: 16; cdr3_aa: CASQGGYRTYNSPLHF
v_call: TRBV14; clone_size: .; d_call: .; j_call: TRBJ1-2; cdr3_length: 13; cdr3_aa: CASSQEGFYGYTF
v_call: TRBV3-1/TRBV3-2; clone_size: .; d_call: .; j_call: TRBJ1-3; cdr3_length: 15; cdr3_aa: CASSQASGGRNTIYF
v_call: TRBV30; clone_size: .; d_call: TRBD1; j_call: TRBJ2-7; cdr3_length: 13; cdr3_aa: CAWSGTGAHEQYF
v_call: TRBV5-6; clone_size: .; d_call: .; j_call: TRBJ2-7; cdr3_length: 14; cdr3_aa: CASSLGGSSYEQYF
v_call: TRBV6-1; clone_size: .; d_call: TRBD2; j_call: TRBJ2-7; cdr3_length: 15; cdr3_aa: CASSEGVAGVREQYF
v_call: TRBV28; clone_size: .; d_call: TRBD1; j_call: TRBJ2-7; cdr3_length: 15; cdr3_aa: CASKISGQGAHEQYF
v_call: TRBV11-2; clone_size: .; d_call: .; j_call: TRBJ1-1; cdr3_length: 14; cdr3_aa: CASSLQGQNTEAFF
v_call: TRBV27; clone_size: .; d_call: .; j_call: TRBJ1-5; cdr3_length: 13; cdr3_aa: CASGGQSNQPQHF
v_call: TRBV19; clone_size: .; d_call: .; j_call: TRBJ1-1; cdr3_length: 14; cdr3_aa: CASSIQNANTEAFF
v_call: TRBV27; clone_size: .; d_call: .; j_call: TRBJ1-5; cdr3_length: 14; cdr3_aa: CASRPAGVNQPQHF
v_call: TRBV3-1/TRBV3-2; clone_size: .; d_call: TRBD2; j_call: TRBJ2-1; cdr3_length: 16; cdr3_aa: CASRRGGTSGSDEQFF
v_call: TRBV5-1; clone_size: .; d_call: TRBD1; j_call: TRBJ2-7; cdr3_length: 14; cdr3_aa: CASSRGQGGYEQYF
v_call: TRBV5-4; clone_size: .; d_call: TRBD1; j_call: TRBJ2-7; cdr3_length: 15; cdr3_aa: CASSAPGQGSYEQYF
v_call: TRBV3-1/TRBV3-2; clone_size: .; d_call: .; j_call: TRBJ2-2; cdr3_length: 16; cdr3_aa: CASSQGGARGTGELFF
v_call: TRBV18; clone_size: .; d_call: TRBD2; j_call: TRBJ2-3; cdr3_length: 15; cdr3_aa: CASSPASGGTDTQYF
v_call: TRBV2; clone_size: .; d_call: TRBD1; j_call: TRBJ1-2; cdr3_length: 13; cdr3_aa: CASSGRGDYGYTF
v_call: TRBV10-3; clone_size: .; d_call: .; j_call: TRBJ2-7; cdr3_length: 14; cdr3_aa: CAIRISGQIYEQYF
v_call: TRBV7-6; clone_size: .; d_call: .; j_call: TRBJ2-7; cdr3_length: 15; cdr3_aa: CASRGWGSITYEQYF
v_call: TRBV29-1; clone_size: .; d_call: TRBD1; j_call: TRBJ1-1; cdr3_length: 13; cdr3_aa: CSFKDRGTTEAFF
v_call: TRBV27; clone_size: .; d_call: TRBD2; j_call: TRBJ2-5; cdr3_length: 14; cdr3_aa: CASGLAGVGETQYF
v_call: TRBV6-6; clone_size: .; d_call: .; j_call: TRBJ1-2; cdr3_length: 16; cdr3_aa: CASSYSIVQGSYGYTF
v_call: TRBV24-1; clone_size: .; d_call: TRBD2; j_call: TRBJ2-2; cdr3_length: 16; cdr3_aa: CATSDTSGRHTGELFF
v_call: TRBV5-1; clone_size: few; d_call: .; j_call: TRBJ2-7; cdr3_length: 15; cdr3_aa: CASSLYSGDFYEQYF
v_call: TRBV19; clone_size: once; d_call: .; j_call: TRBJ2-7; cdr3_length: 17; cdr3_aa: CASSSSPRERANYEQYF
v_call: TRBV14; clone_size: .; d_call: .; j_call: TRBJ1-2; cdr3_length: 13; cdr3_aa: CASSQDRRYDYTF
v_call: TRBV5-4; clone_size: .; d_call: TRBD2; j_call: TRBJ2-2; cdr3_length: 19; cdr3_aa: CASSSDLFGLAEYTGELFF
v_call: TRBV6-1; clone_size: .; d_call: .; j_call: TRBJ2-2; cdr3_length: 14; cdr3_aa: CASSDAGDTGELFF
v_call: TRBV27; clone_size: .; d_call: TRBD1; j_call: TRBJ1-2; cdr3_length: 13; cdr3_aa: CASSPGGNYGYTF
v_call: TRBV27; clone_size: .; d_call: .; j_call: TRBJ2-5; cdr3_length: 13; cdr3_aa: CASSFGQQETQYF
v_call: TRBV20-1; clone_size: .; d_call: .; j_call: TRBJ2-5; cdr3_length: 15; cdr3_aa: CSASLGAAFRETQYF
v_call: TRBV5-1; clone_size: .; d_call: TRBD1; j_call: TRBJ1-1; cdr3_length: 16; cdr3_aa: CASSATGQGARTEAFF